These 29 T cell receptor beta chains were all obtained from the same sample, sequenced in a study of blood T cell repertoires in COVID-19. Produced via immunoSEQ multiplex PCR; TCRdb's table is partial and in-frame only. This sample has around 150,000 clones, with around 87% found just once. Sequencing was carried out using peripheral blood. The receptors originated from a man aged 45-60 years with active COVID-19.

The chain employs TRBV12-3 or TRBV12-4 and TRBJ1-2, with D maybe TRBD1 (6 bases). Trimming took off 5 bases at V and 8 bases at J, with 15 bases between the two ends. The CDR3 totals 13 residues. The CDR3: CASSPRDTGGYTF. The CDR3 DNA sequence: TGTGCCAGCAGTCCCCGGGACACTGGAGGCTACACCTTC.

This CDR3 is CASSLAGPGEAFF. The CDR3 bases are TGTGCCAGCAGCTTGGCAGGCCCCGGTGAAGCTTTCTTT. The chain joins TRBV5-6 to TRBJ1-1; D gene unclear. This CDR3 has 13 amino acids. From germline, CDR1 is SGHDT and CDR2 YYEEEE. V was pared by 0 bases and J by 7 bases, with 10 bases between.

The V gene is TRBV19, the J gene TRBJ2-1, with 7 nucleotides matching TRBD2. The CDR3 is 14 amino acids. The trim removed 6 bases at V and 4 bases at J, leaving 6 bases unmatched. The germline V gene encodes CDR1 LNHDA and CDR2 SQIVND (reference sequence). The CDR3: CASSKAGKYNEQFF. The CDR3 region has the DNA TGTGCCAGTAGCAAAGCGGGGAAATACAATGAGCAGTTCTTC.

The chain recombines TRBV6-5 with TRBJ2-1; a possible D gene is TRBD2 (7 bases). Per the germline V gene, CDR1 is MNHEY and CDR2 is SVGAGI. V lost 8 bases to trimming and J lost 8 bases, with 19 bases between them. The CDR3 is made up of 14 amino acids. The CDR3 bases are TGTGCCAGCGGGGCCCGGAGGGGGGGCGATGAGCAGTTCTTC. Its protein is CASGARRGGDEQFF.

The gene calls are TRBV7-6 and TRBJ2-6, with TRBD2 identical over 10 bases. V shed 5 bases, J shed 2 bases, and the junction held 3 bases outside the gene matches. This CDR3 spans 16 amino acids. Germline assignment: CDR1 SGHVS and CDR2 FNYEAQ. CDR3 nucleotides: TGTGCCAGCAGCCCAAGCGGGGGGGCTGGGGCCAACGTCCTGACTTTC. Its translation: CASSPSGGAGANVLTF.

The CDR3 is CASSTNGELGQFF. The CDR3 coding sequence is TGTGCCAGTAGTACCAACGGGGAGCTGGGCCAGTTCTTC. The rearrangement links TRBV19 to TRBJ2-1; possibly TRBD2 for D (5 bases). The V gene's germline CDR1 is LNHDA and CDR2 SQIVND (reference sequence). The V end was cut by 4 bases, the J end by 13 bases, with 17 bases between. The CDR3 spans 13 residues.

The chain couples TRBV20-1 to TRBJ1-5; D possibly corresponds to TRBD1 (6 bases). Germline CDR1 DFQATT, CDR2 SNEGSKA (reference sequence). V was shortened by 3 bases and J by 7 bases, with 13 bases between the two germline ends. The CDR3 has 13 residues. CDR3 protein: CSASEGGPQPQHF. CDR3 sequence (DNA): TGCAGTGCTAGTGAGGGGGGACCCCAGCCCCAGCATTTT.

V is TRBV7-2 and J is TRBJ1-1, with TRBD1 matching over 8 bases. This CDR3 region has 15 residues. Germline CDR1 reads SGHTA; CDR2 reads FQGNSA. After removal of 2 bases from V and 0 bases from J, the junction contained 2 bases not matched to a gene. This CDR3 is CASSLQGALNTEAFF. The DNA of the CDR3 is TGTGCCAGCAGCTTACAGGGGGCCTTGAACACTGAAGCTTTCTTT.

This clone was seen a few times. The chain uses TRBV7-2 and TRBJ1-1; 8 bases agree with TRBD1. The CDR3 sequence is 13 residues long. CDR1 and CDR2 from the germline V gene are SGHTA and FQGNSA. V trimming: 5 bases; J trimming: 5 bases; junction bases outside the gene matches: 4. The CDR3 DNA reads TGTGCCAGCAGCCTCGACAGGGGAACTGAAGCTTTCTTT. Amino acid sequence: CASSLDRGTEAFF.

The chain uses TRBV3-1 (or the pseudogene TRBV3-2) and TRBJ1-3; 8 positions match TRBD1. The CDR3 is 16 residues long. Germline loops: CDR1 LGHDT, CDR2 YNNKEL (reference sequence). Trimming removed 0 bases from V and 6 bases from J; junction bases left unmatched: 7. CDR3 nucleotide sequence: TGTGCCAGCAGCCAAGAAGGACAGGGTATAAAAAACACCATATATTTT. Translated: CASSQEGQGIKNTIYF.

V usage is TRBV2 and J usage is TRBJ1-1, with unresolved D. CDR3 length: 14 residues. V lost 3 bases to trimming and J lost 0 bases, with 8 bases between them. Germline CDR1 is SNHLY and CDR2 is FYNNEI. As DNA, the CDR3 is TGTGCCAGCAGTGACGAGACACTGAACACTGAAGCTTTCTTT. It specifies CASSDETLNTEAFF.

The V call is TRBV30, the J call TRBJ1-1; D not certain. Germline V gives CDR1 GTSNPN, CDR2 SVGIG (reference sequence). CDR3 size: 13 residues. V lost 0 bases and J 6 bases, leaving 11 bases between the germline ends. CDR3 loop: CAWSVFPGAEAFF. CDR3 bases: TGTGCCTGGAGTGTATTTCCGGGAGCTGAAGCTTTCTTT.

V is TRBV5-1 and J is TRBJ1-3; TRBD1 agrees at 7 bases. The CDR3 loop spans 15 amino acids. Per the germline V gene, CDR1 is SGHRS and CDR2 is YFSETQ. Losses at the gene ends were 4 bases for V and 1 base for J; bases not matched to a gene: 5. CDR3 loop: CASSPQGFSGNTIYF. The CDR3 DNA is TGCGCCAGCAGCCCACAGGGGTTTTCTGGAAACACCATATATTTT.

For the CDR3, the DNA is TGTGCCAGCTCACCTCCAGCGAGGGGGCCGGACACTGAAGCTTTCTTT. Residues: CASSPPARGPDTEAFF. J is TRBJ1-1 and V is TRBV18; 7 positions agree with TRBD1. Per the germline V gene, CDR1 is KGHSH and CDR2 is LQKENI. The CDR3 sequence is 16 residues long. The V gene end was trimmed by 3 bases and the J gene end by 3 bases; junction bases not matched to a gene: 10.

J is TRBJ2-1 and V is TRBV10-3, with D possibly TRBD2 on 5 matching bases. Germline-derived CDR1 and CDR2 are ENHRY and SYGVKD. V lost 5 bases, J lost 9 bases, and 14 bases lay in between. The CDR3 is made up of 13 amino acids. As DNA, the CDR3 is TGTGCCATCAGTACCGTTAGCGACGGTGAGCAGTTCTTC. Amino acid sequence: CAISTVSDGEQFF.

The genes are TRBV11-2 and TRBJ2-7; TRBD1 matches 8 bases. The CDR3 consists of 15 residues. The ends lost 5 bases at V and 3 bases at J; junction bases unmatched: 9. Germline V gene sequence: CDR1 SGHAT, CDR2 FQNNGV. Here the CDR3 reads CASSIGTGPFYEQYF. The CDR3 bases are TGTGCCAGCAGCATAGGGACAGGTCCATTCTACGAGCAGTACTTC.

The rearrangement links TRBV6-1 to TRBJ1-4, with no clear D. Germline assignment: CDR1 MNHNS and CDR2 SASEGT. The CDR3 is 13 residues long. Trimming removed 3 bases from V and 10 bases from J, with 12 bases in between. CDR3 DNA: TGTGCCAGCAGTGAGGGAGCCCAAGGAAAACTGTTTTTT. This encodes CASSEGAQGKLFF.

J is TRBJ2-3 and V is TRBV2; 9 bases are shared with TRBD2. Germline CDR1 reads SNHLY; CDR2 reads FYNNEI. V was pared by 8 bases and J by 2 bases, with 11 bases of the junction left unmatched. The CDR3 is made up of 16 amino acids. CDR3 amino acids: CASCPWAGGYTDTQYF. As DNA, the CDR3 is TGTGCCAGCTGCCCCTGGGCGGGGGGGTACACAGATACGCAGTATTTT. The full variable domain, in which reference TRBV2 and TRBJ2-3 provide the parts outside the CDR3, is EPEVTQTPSHQVTQMGQEVILRCVPISNHLYFYWYRQILGQKVEFLVSFYNNEISEKSEIFDDQFSVERPDGSNFTLKIRSTKLEDSAMYFCASCPWAGGYTDTQYFGPGTRLTVL.

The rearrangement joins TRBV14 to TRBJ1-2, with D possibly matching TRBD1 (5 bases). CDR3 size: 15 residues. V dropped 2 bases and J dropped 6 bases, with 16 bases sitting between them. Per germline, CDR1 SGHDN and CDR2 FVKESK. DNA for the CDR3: TGTGCCAGCAGCCAATTAAGTTTTCAGGGAAATGGCTACACCTTC. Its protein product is CASSQLSFQGNGYTF.

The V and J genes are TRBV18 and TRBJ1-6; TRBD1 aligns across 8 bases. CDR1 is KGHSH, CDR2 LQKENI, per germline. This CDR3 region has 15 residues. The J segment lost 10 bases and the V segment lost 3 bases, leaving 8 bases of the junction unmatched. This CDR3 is CASSPQGAMYSPLHF. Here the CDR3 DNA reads TGTGCCAGCTCACCGCAGGGGGCGATGTACTCACCCCTCCACTTT.

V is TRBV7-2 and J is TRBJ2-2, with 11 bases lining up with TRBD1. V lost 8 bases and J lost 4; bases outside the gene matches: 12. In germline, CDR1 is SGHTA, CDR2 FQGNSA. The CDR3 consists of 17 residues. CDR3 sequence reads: CASGITGTGGGTGELFF. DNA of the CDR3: TGTGCCAGCGGAATCACCGGGACAGGGGGGGGCACCGGGGAGCTGTTTTTT. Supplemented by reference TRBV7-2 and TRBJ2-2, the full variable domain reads GAGVSQSPSNKVTEKGKDVELRCDPISGHTALYWYRQSLGQGLEFLIYFQGNSAPDKSGLPSDRFSAERTGGSVSTLTIQRTQQEDSAVYLCASGITGTGGGTGELFFGEGSRLTVL.

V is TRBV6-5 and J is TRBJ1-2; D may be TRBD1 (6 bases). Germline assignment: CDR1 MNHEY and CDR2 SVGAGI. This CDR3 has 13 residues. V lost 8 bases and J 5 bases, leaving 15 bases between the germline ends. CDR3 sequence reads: CASAINREYGYTF. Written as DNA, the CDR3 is TGTGCCAGCGCGATAAACAGGGAGTATGGCTACACCTTC.

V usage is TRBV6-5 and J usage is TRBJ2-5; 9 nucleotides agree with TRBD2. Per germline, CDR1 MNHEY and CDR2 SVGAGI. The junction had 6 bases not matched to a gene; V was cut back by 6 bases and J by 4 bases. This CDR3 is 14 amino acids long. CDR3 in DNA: TGTGCCAGCAGCCGCGGGGGGGCGGGAGAGACCCAGTACTTC. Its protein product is CASSRGGAGETQYF.

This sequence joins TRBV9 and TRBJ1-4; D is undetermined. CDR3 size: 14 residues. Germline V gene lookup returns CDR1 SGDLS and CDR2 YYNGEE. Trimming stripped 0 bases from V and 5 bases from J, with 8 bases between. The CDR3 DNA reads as TGTGCCAGCAGCGTAGAAGGGAGGAATGAAAAACTGTTTTTT. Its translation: CASSVEGRNEKLFF.

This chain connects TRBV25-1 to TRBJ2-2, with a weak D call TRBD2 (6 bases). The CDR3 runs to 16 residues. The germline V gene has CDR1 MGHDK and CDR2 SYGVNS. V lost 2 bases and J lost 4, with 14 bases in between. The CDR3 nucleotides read TGTGCCAGCAGTGAACCCGGGACTTCACGCACCGGGGAGCTGTTTTTT. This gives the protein CASSEPGTSRTGELFF.

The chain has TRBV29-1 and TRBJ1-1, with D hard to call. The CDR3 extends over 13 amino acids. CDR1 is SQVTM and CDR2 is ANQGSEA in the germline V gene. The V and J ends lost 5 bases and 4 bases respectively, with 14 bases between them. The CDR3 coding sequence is TGCAGCGTTCCCCGGGGATTGGGCACTGAAGCTTTCTTT. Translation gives CSVPRGLGTEAFF.

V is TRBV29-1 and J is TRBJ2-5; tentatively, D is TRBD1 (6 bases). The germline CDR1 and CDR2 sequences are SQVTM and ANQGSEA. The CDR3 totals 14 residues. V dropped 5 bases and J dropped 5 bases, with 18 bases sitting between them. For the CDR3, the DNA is TGCAGCGTTATTGGGGGCGCCGTGGAGGAGACCCAGTACTTC. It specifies CSVIGGAVEETQYF.

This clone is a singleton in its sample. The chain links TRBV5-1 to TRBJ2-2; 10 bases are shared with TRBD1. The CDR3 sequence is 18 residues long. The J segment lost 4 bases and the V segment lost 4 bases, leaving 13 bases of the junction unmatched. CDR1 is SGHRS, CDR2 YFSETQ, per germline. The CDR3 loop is CASSRNQRGTGATGELFF. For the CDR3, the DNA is TGCGCCAGCAGCCGCAACCAAAGGGGGACAGGGGCCACCGGGGAGCTGTTTTTT. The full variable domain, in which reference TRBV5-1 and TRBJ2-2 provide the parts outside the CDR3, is KAGVTQTPRYLIKTRGQQVTLSCSPISGHRSVSWYQQTPGQGLQFLFEYFSETQRNKGNFPGRFSGRQFSNSRSEMNVSTLELGDSALYLCASSRNQRGTGATGELFFGEGSRLTVL.

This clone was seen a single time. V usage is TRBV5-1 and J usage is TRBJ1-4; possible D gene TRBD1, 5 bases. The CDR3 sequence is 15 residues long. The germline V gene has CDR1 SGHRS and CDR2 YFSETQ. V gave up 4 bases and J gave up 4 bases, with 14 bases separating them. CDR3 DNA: TGCGCCAGCAGCCCGTGGACAAATAATAATGAAAAACTGTTTTTT. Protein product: CASSPWTNNNEKLFF. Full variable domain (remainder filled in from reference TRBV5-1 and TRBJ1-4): KAGVTQTPRYLIKTRGQQVTLSCSPISGHRSVSWYQQTPGQGLQFLFEYFSETQRNKGNFPGRFSGRQFSNSRSEMNVSTLELGDSALYLCASSPWTNNNEKLFFGSGTQLSVL.